A single sample is the source of the 18 T cell receptor beta chains below, sequenced in a study of cytomegalovirus exposure and HLA in healthy donors. PCR used 60 Vbeta primers and 13 Jbeta primers. Only in-frame clones appear in the TCRdb table, and some are missing; sequencing was by immunoSEQ multiplex PCR. The sample lists 55,000 to 75,000 clones, around 62% occurring once. The sample taken for sequencing was PBMCs. These receptors were taken from a man aged 30 to 39 in good health and CMV-seronegative.

The chain joins TRBV9 to TRBJ2-7; 9 positions agree with TRBD2. The CDR3 runs to 15 residues. The ends lost 0 bases at V and 3 bases at J; junction bases unmatched: 4. CDR1 is SGDLS and CDR2 is YYNGEE in the germline V gene. The CDR3 loop is CASSVVGTSIYEQYF. The DNA of the CDR3 is TGTGCCAGCAGCGTAGTGGGGACTAGCATCTACGAGCAGTACTTC.

This clone was counted a few times. The chain joins TRBV6-1 to TRBJ1-5; a weak D match, TRBD1 (6 bases). CDR1 is MNHNS, CDR2 SASEGT, per germline. V lost 7 bases, J lost 2 bases, and 15 bases lay in between. The CDR3 loop spans 15 amino acids. The CDR3 nucleotides read TGTGCCAGCAACCGGGACAATGCGGGCAATCAGCCCCAGCATTTT. It yields the protein CASNRDNAGNQPQHF.

This clone has a handful of counts. V and J are TRBV6-1 and TRBJ1-4; D remains ambiguous. Per germline, CDR1 MNHNS and CDR2 SASEGT. This CDR3 has 14 amino acids. Between the trimmed V and J ends, which lost 5 bases and 3 bases, there was a span of 10 bases. The CDR3 DNA reads as TGTGCCAGCAGTCCTACGTACGCTAATGAAAAACTGTTTTTT. Translating it yields CASSPTYANEKLFF.

This clone has only a few counts. The chain recombines TRBV15 with TRBJ2-1; TRBD1 aligns across 9 bases. Losses at the gene ends were 8 bases for V and 7 bases for J; bases not matched to a gene: 12. CDR1 is LNHNV and CDR2 is YYDKDF in the germline V gene (reference sequence). The CDR3 length is 15 residues. The CDR3 DNA reads as TGTGCCACCTCGTTTCCGGGACAGGGTTTTAATGAGCAGTTCTTC. As protein: CATSFPGQGFNEQFF.

The chain uses TRBV18 and TRBJ2-5, with D possibly being TRBD2 (5 bases). Trimming took 3 bases from V and 4 from J, leaving 6 bases between them. The CDR3 sequence is 12 residues long. CDR1 KGHSH and CDR2 LQKENI come from the germline V gene. The CDR3 DNA sequence: TGTGCCAGCTCACCCCGGGGAGAGACCCAGTACTTC. Amino acid sequence: CASSPRGETQYF.

The genes are TRBV7-2 and TRBJ2-7, with D perhaps matching TRBD2 (7 bases). This CDR3 spans 15 amino acids. CDR1 is SGHTA and CDR2 is FQGNSA in the germline V gene. Trimming took off 2 bases at V and 2 bases at J, with 13 bases between the two ends. The CDR3 loop reads CASSLSGGGPYEQYF. CDR3 coding DNA: TGTGCCAGCAGCTTATCGGGGGGCGGGCCCTACGAGCAGTACTTC. Drawing the rest from reference TRBV7-2 and TRBJ2-7, the complete variable domain is GAGVSQSPSNKVTEKGKDVELRCDPISGHTALYWYRQSLGQGLEFLIYFQGNSAPDKSGLPSDRFSAERTGGSVSTLTIQRTQQEDSAVYLCASSLSGGGPYEQYFGPGTRLTVT.

V is TRBV19 and J is TRBJ2-5; weak D call: TRBD1 (5 bases). Trimming removed 5 bases at V and 5 bases at J, with 15 bases between. Looked up from germline, CDR1 is LNHDA and CDR2 is SQIVND (reference sequence). The CDR3 sequence is 14 residues long. The CDR3 DNA reads as TGTGCCAGTAGTCAAATGGGGCTCCAGGAGACCCAGTACTTC. Its protein product is CASSQMGLQETQYF.

The chain combines TRBV7-2 with TRBJ2-5; TRBD2 agrees at 9 bases. The J call may be in error: the DNA end matches TRBJ2-7 better. The CDR3 is 18 residues long. Germline V gives CDR1 SGHTA, CDR2 FQGNSA. CDR3 bases: TGTGCCAGCAGCTTAGCTCCTAGCGGGGTTGGTGCTTCCTACGAGCAGTACTTC. Its translation: CASSLAPSGVGASYEQYF.

V gene TRBV5-8 combines with J gene TRBJ2-4, with D hard to call. Trimming stripped 0 bases from V and 8 bases from J, with 15 bases between. Germline V lookup: CDR1 SGHTS, CDR2 YDEGEE. This CDR3 is 15 amino acids long. DNA of the CDR3: TGTGCCAGCAGCTTGGCCTCACAGAGTTTCCACATTCAGTACTTC. This translates into CASSLASQSFHIQYF.

The chain couples TRBV11-2 to TRBJ2-7; 7 nucleotides align to TRBD1. This CDR3 has 14 residues. V trimming: 2 bases; J trimming: 3 bases; junction bases outside the gene matches: 4. Germline V gene data show CDR1 as SGHAT and CDR2 as FQNNGV. Here the CDR3 reads CASSLRGTVYEQYF. CDR3 DNA sequence: TGTGCCAGCAGCTTAAGGGGGACAGTCTACGAGCAGTACTTC.

V is TRBV18 and J is TRBJ2-5; 11 bases match TRBD2. The CDR3 has 15 residues. CDR1 and CDR2 from the germline V gene are KGHSH and LQKENI. V shed 4 bases, J shed 2 bases, and the junction held 3 bases outside the gene matches. The CDR3 DNA is TGTGCCAGCTCACACCCTAGCGGGGGGCAAGAGACCCAGTACTTC. Amino acid sequence: CASSHPSGGQETQYF.

V gene TRBV15 combines with J gene TRBJ2-5; TRBD2 agrees at 7 bases. Germline CDR1 LNHNV, CDR2 YYDKDF (reference sequence). Trimming cost V 2 bases and J 1 base; bases outside gene matches: 7. The CDR3 has 16 amino acids. The CDR3 DNA is TGTGCCACCAGCAGAACCCGGGACTACCCCCAAGAGACCCAGTACTTC. Translating it yields CATSRTRDYPQETQYF.

The chain joins TRBV11-3 to TRBJ1-2; D remains unclear. CDR1 is SGHNT, CDR2 YENEEA, per germline. This CDR3 has 13 amino acids. V dropped 0 bases and J dropped 6 bases, with 8 bases sitting between them. The CDR3, as DNA: TGTGCCAGCAGCTTAGAGGGAGAGGATGGCTACACCTTC. As protein: CASSLEGEDGYTF.

The V call is TRBV4-1, the J call TRBJ2-3; D not resolved. Germline CDR1 reads MGHRA; CDR2 reads YSYEKL. This CDR3 has 14 residues. V was trimmed by 0 bases and J by 0 bases, leaving 4 bases between them. CDR3 in amino acids: CASSQDQSTDTQYF. Written as DNA, the CDR3 is TGCGCCAGCAGCCAAGACCAAAGCACAGATACGCAGTATTTT.

The CDR3 here is CASSYTSGGFNEQFF. The CDR3 bases are TGTGCCAGCAGTTACACTAGCGGGGGGTTCAATGAGCAGTTCTTC. V usage is TRBV11-2 and J usage is TRBJ2-1; 12 positions match TRBD2. Trimming at V came to 6 bases and at J to 6 bases, leaving 6 bases not matched to a gene. This CDR3 comprises 15 residues. Per germline, CDR1 SGHAT and CDR2 FQNNGV.

This clone turned up a few times. The chain recombines TRBV25-1 with TRBJ1-6; the match to TRBD1 covers 10 bases. With 6 bases clipped from V and 5 bases from J, the junction kept 4 bases outside the gene matches. This CDR3 has 15 amino acids. Germline lookup yields CDR1 MGHDK and CDR2 SYGVNS. In DNA, the CDR3 is TGTGCCAGCAGATGGGGACAGGGGAATAATTCACCCCTCCACTTT. The encoded protein is CASRWGQGNNSPLHF. Full variable domain (rest looked up from reference TRBV25-1 and TRBJ1-6): EADIYQTPRYLVIGTGKKITLECSQTMGHDKMYWYQQDPGMELHLIHYSYGVNSTEKGDLSSESTVSRIRTEHFPLTLESARPSHTSQYLCASRWGQGNNSPLHFGNGTRLTVT.

This clone was recorded a few times. The chain combines TRBV2 with TRBJ2-2; D possibly corresponds to TRBD1 (6 bases). The CDR3 length is 16 residues. Deletions cut 6 bases from V and 4 bases from J, with 18 bases between. Germline CDR1 is SNHLY and CDR2 is FYNNEI. The CDR3 sequence is CASRRGQTFGTGELFF. In nucleotides, the CDR3 is TGTGCCAGCAGGCGCGGACAGACCTTTGGCACCGGGGAGCTGTTTTTT. The whole variable domain, remainder taken from reference TRBV2 and TRBJ2-2, is EPEVTQTPSHQVTQMGQEVILRCVPISNHLYFYWYRQILGQKVEFLVSFYNNEISEKSEIFDDQFSVERPDGSNFTLKIRSTKLEDSAMYFCASRRGQTFGTGELFFGEGSRLTVL.

V is TRBV5-4 and J is TRBJ2-1; possible D gene TRBD2, 6 bases. Between the trimmed V and J ends, which lost 3 bases and 6 bases, there was a span of 28 bases. Germline CDR1 and CDR2: SGHNT and YYREEE (reference sequence). This CDR3 region has 19 residues. The CDR3 here is CASSSPKTRLAMVGNEQFF. The DNA for the CDR3 is TGTGCCAGCAGCTCCCCAAAGACTAGATTGGCAATGGTAGGCAATGAGCAGTTCTTC.